This TCR beta chain came from a study of blood T cell repertoires in COVID-19. Overall study context: COVID-19 samples from acute and convalescent phases originated in the United States, Italy and Spain. In each case, the material was cDNA or gDNA derived from T cells, B-cell-depleted T cells, or PBMCs.

V was pared by 7 bases and J by 6 bases, with 10 bases of the junction left unmatched. Per germline, CDR1 MNHEY and CDR2 SVGAGI. The CDR3 sequence is 15 residues long. Authors' analysis steps: Amplification of reference gene primers was used by the study to estimate nucleated cell counts. The data were produced by immunoSEQ multiplex PCR, yet TCRdb's version contains in-frame clones alone and is incomplete. That table gives V, J and clone size, and the DNA gave D and trimming. The data contain fewer than 250,000 clones, over 75% of them singletons. This chain connects TRBV6-5 to TRBJ2-2; 8 bases are shared with TRBD2. The sequencing sample was made of peripheral blood. This TCR was sampled from a woman between 45 and 60 years old with acute or convalescent COVID-19. This CDR3 reads CASKTAGGESGELFF. In DNA form, the CDR3 reads TGTGCCAGCAAGACCGCGGGGGGCGAATCCGGGGAGCTGTTTTTT.